These 5 T cell receptor beta chains were sequenced from one sample in a study of T cell therapy after organ transplantation (dated by TCRdb to between 2017 and 2020). Library preparation used the immunoSEQ multiplex PCR assay. TCRdb mirrors the immuneACCESS table, restricted to in-frame sequences. Some clones are absent from its copies; in checked studies, under half trace to an unresolved V gene, and the reason for the others is unknown. Counted in this sample were approximately 2,300 clones; around 75% of them appeared once. Just under 30% of the sample comes from the top ten. The time point label of this sample denotes: before start of T cell therapy. No cognate antigen is known for these TCRs. Here the sequenced sample was CD8+ T cells from blood, taken before autologous CMV-specific T cell therapy. These receptors were collected from a human patient who had received a solid organ transplant and had CMV disease.

This clone was recorded a few times. The V call is TRBV25-1, the J call TRBJ2-7; 9 nucleotides agree with TRBD2. With 5 bases clipped from V and 1 base from J, the junction kept 3 bases outside the gene matches. This CDR3 is 14 amino acids long. CDR1 MGHDK and CDR2 SYGVNS come from the germline V gene. CDR3 bases: TGTGCCAGCAGTAAAAGCGGGAGGTCCTACGAGCAGTACTTC. Translating gives CASSKSGRSYEQYF.

The chain uses TRBV7-2 and TRBJ2-2, with TRBD1 as a possible D gene (6 bases). The length of the CDR3 is 11 residues. V was pared by 9 bases and J by 9 bases, with 11 bases between. Germline V gene data show CDR1 as SGHTA and CDR2 as FQGNSA. The chain's CDR3 is CASNTGWELFF. CDR3 sequence (DNA): TGTGCCAGTAATACAGGGTGGGAGCTGTTTTTT.

The V gene is TRBV7-9, the J gene TRBJ2-5, with D tentatively TRBD2 (6 bases). V was pared by 5 bases and J by 1 base, with 14 bases between. The CDR3 spans 15 residues. CDR1 SEHNR and CDR2 FQNEAQ come from the germline V gene (reference sequence). In nucleotides, the CDR3 is TGTGCCAGCAGCCCACTTGGAGGGTCCCAAGAGACCCAGTACTTC. Protein product: CASSPLGGSQETQYF.

The V and J genes are TRBV7-9 and TRBJ2-7, with 9 bases that match TRBD1. The CDR3 extends over 15 amino acids. The J segment lost 4 bases and the V segment lost 5 bases, leaving 9 bases of the junction unmatched. The germline V gene has CDR1 SEHNR and CDR2 FQNEAQ (reference sequence). CDR3 nucleotide sequence: TGTGCCAGCAGCCAGGGACAGGGAATGTTATACGAGCAGTACGTC. Its translation is CASSQGQGMLYEQYV.

This clone was seen more than once but under ten times. CDR3 bases: TGTGCCAGCAGCTTAGCGTTCGGCGGAGCCACAGATACGCAGTATTTT. Residues: CASSLAFGGATDTQYF. This chain joins TRBV7-8 and TRBJ2-3; no firm D call. Germline V gives CDR1 SGHVS, CDR2 FQNEAQ. V lost 0 bases and J lost 2, with 12 bases in between. This CDR3 spans 16 amino acids.